This T cell receptor (beta chain) was recorded in a study of cytomegalovirus exposure and HLA in healthy donors. Study outcomes and limitations: Another analysis was done later, and it associated around 17,000 TCR beta sequences with HLA alleles at 0.05 false discovery rate. Rare TCR sequences dominated, though some public TCRs recurred in many donors. In a later analysis, V- and J-gene trimming of beta chains associated with a DCLRE1C missense variant, replicated independently.

At sampling all donors were nominally healthy, likely with unrecorded immune exposures. As to this clone: What it binds is not known.

Germline values: CDR1 SNHLY, CDR2 FYNNEI. V gave up 5 bases and J gave up 3 bases, with 14 bases separating them. The CDR3 spans 15 residues. The PCR used 60 Vbeta and 13 Jbeta primers. Some clones are missing from TCRdb's copy, which holds only in-frame ones; the method was immunoSEQ multiplex PCR. Of more than 150,000 clones in the sample, roughly 88% were seen once. The specimen sequenced was PBMCs. The chain combines TRBV2 with TRBJ1-3, with D unclear. This clonotype was sampled from a girl aged 2-9 years in good health and CMV-seropositive. The CDR3 DNA sequence: TGTGCCAGCAGTCCGGATAGCAGACGTGGAAACACCATATATTTT. This codes for CASSPDSRRGNTIYF.